Below are 9 T cell receptor beta chains sequenced from a single sample in a study of blood T cells in healthy people across ages. A second about 7 to 11 cycle PCR used barcoded and J-beta primers. Each CDR3 protein is one row after TCRdb ran MiXCR on the 5' RACE reads. The data contain some 1.6 million distinct CDR3 sequences, about 31% of them singletons. The sample consisted of blood. The receptor source for this set is a woman between 25 and 40 years old in good health.

This sequence joins TRBV18 and TRBJ2-1; the D gene is possibly TRBD2 (6 bases). Germline V lookup: CDR1 KGHSH, CDR2 LQKENI. The CDR3 length is 14 residues. V lost 3 bases, J lost 7 bases, and 13 bases lay in between. This chain's CDR3 is CASSPTRRDNEQFF. CDR3 DNA sequence: TGTGCCAGCTCACCGACTAGACGAGATAATGAGCAGTTCTTC.

This clonotype turned up a few times. The chain couples TRBV10-1 to TRBJ2-5; perhaps TRBD1 as D (6 bases). The germline gives CDR1 WNHNN, CDR2 SYGVQD (reference sequence). The V and J ends lost 6 bases and 4 bases respectively, with 21 bases between them. The CDR3 length is 16 residues. CDR3 nucleotides: TGCGCCAGCAGGGATATCACGGGACATTGGAGAGAGACCCAGTACTTC. Protein: CASRDITGHWRETQYF.

This clonotype was found many times. This chain connects TRBV29-1 to TRBJ2-7; D possibly corresponds to TRBD2 (5 bases). Germline V gives CDR1 SQVTM, CDR2 ANQGSEA. V shed 4 bases and J shed 0 bases, with 10 bases lying between them. This CDR3 has 13 amino acids. This CDR3 reads CSVAPGNSYEQYF. The CDR3 DNA reads as TGCAGCGTTGCTCCCGGGAACTCCTACGAGCAGTACTTC.

This clonotype showed up just a few times. The chain joins TRBV7-9 to TRBJ2-1; unclear D gene. V dropped 5 bases and J dropped 4 bases, with 21 bases sitting between them. From germline, CDR1 is SEHNR and CDR2 FQNEAQ (reference sequence). The CDR3 runs 17 residues. The CDR3 DNA follows: TGTGCCAGCAGCCTAAACCGAAGACCATCCGGTTACAATGAGCAGTTCTTC. This sequence encodes CASSLNRRPSGYNEQFF.

This clonotype has a handful of counts. The chain uses TRBV20-1 and TRBJ1-2; 7 bases are a match to TRBD1. Germline loops: CDR1 DFQATT, CDR2 SNEGSKA (reference sequence). V lost 5 bases, J lost 13 bases, and 16 bases stayed unmatched. The CDR3 is made up of 13 amino acids. CDR3 amino acids: CSARDSLRWDVTF. The CDR3 coding sequence is TGCAGTGCTCGGGACAGCCTAAGGTGGGACGTCACCTTC.

The chain carries TRBV5-1 and TRBJ1-1; 9 nucleotides align to TRBD1. The CDR3 covers 16 residues. V dropped 4 bases and J dropped 5; count of bases not matched to a gene: 12. Germline CDR1 SGHRS, CDR2 YFSETQ. CDR3 sequence reads: CASSKNTGGLGTEAFF. In DNA, the CDR3 is TGCGCCAGCAGCAAAAACACAGGGGGCCTAGGAACTGAAGCTTTCTTT.

This clonotype was detected a few times. The genes are TRBV7-3 and TRBJ2-7; the match to TRBD1 covers 12 bases. The V and J ends lost 5 bases and 6 bases, in that order; junction bases with no gene match: 2. CDR1 is SGHTA and CDR2 is FQGTGA in the germline V gene. The CDR3 covers 13 residues. The CDR3 protein is CASSMGQGAEQYF. CDR3 DNA sequence: TGTGCCAGCAGCATGGGACAGGGGGCCGAGCAGTACTTC.

The rearrangement joins TRBV5-4 to TRBJ2-7; 9 bases match TRBD2. The V gene end was trimmed by 1 base and the J gene end by 6 bases; junction bases not matched to a gene: 5. The germline CDR1 and CDR2 sequences are SGHNT and YYREEE (reference sequence). This CDR3 has 14 amino acids. For the CDR3, the DNA is TGTGCCAGCAGCTTGACGCGGGGGGGCTTCGAGCAGTACTTC. Protein: CASSLTRGGFEQYF.

This clonotype has more than one count but fewer than ten. The chain recombines TRBV6-1 with TRBJ2-5; weak D call: TRBD1 (5 bases). Per the germline V gene, CDR1 is MNHNS and CDR2 is SASEGT. CDR3 length: 16 amino acids. Trimming shortened V by 4 bases and J by 2 bases, and 17 bases separated the two germline ends. For the CDR3, the DNA is TGTGCCAGCAGTGCGGTTGGGGCAATGATACAAGAGACCCAGTACTTC. Its protein is CASSAVGAMIQETQYF.